Ten or more counts support the clone carrying this T cell receptor beta chain. Its specificity is not known. This sample stems from a study of CD8 T cells in ankylosing spondylitis. V dropped 1 base and J dropped 4 bases, with 13 bases sitting between them. The CDR3 is 15 amino acids. Germline CDR1 SGDLS, CDR2 YYNGEE. It was by quantitative 5'-RACE with molecular barcodes that TCR beta libraries were made. TCRdb ran MiXCR on the 5' RACE reads and lists one entry per CDR3 protein. The data hold around 13,000 distinct CDR3 sequences, with approximately 3% observed a single time. General study findings and limits: Researchers report that disease-linked clones proved CD8+ and relatively rare in peripheral blood. In ankylosing spondylitis patients, matched synovial fluid reportedly showed significant enrichment of disease-linked clones. The study identified a TCR beta motif of roughly eight highly homologous variants that appeared characteristic of ankylosing spondylitis blood.

This chain links TRBV9 with TRBJ2-3; D is uncertain. The sample consisted of blood, either unsorted or a sorted T cell fraction (not recorded which). This sequence originates from a male donor with ankylosing spondylitis or in good health (not recorded which). The DNA of the CDR3 is TGTGCCAGCAGCGTAAGAGGACCTTTCCCAGATACGCAGTATTTT. The encoded protein is CASSVRGPFPDTQYF.